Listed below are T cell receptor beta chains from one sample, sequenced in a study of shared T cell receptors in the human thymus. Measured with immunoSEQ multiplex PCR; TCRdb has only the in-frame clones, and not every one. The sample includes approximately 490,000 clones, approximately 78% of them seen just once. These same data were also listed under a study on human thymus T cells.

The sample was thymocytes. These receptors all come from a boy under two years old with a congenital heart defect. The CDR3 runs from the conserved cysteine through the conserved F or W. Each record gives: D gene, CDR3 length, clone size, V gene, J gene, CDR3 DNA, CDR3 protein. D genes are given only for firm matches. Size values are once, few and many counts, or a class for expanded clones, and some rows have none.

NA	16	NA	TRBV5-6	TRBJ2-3	TGTGCCAGCAGCACCAGGGACACAGACAACACAGATACGCAGTATTTT	CASSTRDTDNTDTQYF
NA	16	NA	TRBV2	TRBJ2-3	TGTGCCAGCAGTGAAGTCGACGCTGAAGGGGCAGATACGCAGTATTTT	CASSEVDAEGADTQYF
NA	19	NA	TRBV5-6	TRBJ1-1	TGTGCCAGCAGCTTGGAGGCCCCGCTGCAGGGACTCTTTAACACTGAAGCTTTCTTT	CASSLEAPLQGLFNTEAFF
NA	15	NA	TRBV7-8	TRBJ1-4	TGTGCCAGCAGCGCAAGGGGCGCAACTAATGAAAAACTGTTTTTT	CASSARGATNEKLFF
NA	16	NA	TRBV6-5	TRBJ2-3	TGTGCCAGCAGTTACTCGAGCAGGCTGGCCACAGATACGCAGTATTTT	CASSYSSRLATDTQYF
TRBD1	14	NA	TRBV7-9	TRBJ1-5	TGTGCCAGCAGCTCCGGACAGGACGGGCAGCCCCAGCATTTT	CASSSGQDGQPQHF
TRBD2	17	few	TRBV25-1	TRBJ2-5	TGTGCCAGCAGTGAATCTGGTAGCGGGCAAATTCAAGAGACCCAGTACTTC	CASSESGSGQIQETQYF
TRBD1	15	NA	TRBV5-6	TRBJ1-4	TGTGCCAGCAGCTTCGGGACAGGAATTAATGAAAAACTGTTTTTT	CASSFGTGINEKLFF
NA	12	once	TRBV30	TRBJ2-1	TGTGCCTGGAGTTCCCAGGGGAATGAGCAGTTCTTC	CAWSSQGNEQFF
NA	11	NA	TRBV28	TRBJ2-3	TGTGCCATTAGAAATGTGGATACGCAGTATTTT	CAIRNVDTQYF
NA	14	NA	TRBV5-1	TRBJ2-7	TGCGCCAGCAGCCCAGCCGGGAAGCGGAACGAGCAGTACTTC	CASSPAGKRNEQYF
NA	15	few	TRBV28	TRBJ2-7	TGTGCCAGCAGTTTGGGAGACCCAGTCTCCTACGAGCAGTACTTC	CASSLGDPVSYEQYF
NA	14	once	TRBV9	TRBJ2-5	TGTGCCAGCAGCGTAGGTGTGGGGACTTTAGACCAGTACTTC	CASSVGVGTLDQYF
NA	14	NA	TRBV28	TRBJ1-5	TGTGCCAGCAGTTTATACAGAAGCAATCAGCCCCAGCATTTT	CASSLYRSNQPQHF
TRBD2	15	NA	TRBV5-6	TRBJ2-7	TGTGCCAGCAGCTTGACTCCGGGACTAGCAACCGAGCAGTACTTC	CASSLTPGLATEQYF
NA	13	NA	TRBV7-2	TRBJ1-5	TGTGCCAGCAGCTCTGACAGAAGTCAGCCCCAGCATTTT	CASSSDRSQPQHF
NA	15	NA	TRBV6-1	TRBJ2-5	TGTGCCAGCAGTGACACCGTCAGGAACCAAGAGACCCAGTACTTC	CASSDTVRNQETQYF
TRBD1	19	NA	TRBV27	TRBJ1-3	TGTGCCAGCAGTTTATATCTTTTGGGACAGGGGATCTCTGGAAACACCATATATTTT	CASSLYLLGQGISGNTIYF
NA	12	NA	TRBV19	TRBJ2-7	TGTGCCAGTAGTGGAGGGGACCACGAGCAGTACTTC	CASSGGDHEQYF
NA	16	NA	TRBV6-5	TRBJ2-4	TGTGCCAGCAGTTACGGTGGGCTTCGAGCCAAAAACATTCAGTACTTC	CASSYGGLRAKNIQYF
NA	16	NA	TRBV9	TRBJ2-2	TGTGCCAGCAGCGGCCCTTTGGGAGCTAACACCGGGGAGCTGTTTTTT	CASSGPLGANTGELFF
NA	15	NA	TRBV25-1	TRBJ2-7	TGTGCCAGCAGTGTACAGAACCCCAGCTCCTACGAGCAGTACTTC	CASSVQNPSSYEQYF
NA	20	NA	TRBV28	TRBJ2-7	TGTGCCAGCAGTCCCGGTGGGAACAGGGCGACTTTGCCCCCTCACTACGAGCAGTACTTC	CASSPGGNRATLPPHYEQYF